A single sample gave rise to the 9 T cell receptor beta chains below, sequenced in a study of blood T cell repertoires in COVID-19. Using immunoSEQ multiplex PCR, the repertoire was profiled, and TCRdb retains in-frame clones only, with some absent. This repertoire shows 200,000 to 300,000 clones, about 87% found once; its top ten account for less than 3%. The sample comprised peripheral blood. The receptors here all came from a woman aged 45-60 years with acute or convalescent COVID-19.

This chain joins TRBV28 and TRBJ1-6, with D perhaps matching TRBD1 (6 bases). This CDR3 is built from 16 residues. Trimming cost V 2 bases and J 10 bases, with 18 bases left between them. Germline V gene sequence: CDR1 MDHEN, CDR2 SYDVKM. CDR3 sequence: CASSLTVGAFESPLHF. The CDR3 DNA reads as TGTGCCAGCAGTTTAACTGTGGGGGCATTCGAATCACCCCTCCACTTT.

For the CDR3, the DNA is TGTGCCAGCAGCCCTTCGCCGGGACTAGCGGGAAAAAACATTCAGTACTTC. Amino acid sequence: CASSPSPGLAGKNIQYF. V usage is TRBV9 and J usage is TRBJ2-4, with 13 bases matching TRBD2. CDR3 length: 17 residues. V lost 4 bases and J lost 4; bases outside the gene matches: 8. Germline CDR1 SGDLS, CDR2 YYNGEE.

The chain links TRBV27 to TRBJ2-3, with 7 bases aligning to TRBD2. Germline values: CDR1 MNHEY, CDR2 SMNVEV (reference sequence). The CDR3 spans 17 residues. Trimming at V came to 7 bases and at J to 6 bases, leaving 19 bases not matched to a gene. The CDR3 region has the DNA TGTGCCAGCAACCATACTCCTAGCCGGGAGGCCGGGGATACGCAGTATTTT. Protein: CASNHTPSREAGDTQYF.

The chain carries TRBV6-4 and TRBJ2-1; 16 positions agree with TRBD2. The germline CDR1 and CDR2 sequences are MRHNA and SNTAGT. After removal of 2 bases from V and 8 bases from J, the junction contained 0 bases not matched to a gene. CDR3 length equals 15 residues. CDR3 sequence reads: CASSDGTSGRDEQFF. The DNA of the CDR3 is TGTGCCAGCAGTGACGGGACTAGCGGGAGGGATGAGCAGTTCTTC.

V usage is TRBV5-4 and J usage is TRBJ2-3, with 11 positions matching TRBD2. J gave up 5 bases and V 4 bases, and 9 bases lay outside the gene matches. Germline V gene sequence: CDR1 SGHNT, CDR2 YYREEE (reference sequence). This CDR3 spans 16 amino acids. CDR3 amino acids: CASSRAGTSGRDTQYF. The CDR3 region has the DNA TGTGCCAGCAGCCGAGCCGGGACTAGCGGTCGAGATACGCAGTATTTT.

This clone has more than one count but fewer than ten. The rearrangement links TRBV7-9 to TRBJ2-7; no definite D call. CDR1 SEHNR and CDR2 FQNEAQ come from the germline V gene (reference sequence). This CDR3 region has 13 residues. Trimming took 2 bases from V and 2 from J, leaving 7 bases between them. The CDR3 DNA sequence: TGTGCCAGCAGCTTATCACTAACCTACGAGCAGTACTTC. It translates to CASSLSLTYEQYF.

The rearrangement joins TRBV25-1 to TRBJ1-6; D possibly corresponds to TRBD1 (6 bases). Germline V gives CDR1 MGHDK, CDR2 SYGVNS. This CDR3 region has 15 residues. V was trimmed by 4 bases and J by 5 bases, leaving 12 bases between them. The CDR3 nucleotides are TGTGCCAGCAGTGCCCCAGGGGATGATAATTCACCCCTCCACTTT. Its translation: CASSAPGDDNSPLHF.

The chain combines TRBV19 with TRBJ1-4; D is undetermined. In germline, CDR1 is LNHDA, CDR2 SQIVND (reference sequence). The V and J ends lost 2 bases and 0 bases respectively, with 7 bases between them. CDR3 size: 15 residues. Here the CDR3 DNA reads TGTGCCAGTAGTATATGGCGGGCAACTAATGAAAAACTGTTTTTT. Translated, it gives CASSIWRATNEKLFF.

The CDR3 spells CASSRGQSTDTQYF. In DNA, the CDR3 is TGTGCCAGCAGCAGGGGACAGAGCACAGATACGCAGTATTTT. This sequence joins TRBV2 and TRBJ2-3; TRBD1 aligns across 7 bases. Trimming removed 6 bases from V and 0 bases from J; junction bases left unmatched: 3. Germline V gene lookup returns CDR1 SNHLY and CDR2 FYNNEI. CDR3 size: 14 residues.